The rows below give T cell receptor beta chains drawn from one sample of a study of T cells after yellow fever vaccination. TCRdb reprocessed the 5' RACE reads with MiXCR, giving one entry per CDR3 protein. Of approximately 4,300 distinct CDR3 sequences listed, over 3% are singletons. The sample in question was PBMCs, either bulk or a sorted T-cell subset (CD4+, CD8+, memory, or dextramer-sorted; not recorded which), obtained 15 days after the yellow fever booster vaccination. The source of these receptors is a man aged 25 to 45 who received the YFV17D yellow fever vaccine. The CDR3 runs from the conserved cysteine through the conserved F or W. The D gene is left open where the match is weak. The size entry is marked missing in some rows and otherwise reads once, few, many or a size class.

TRBD2,TRBV7-2,many,TRBJ2-1,TGTGCCAGCAGCATCGAAAAGGCCAGCGGGAGTCGGAGGGAGCAGTTCTTC,CASSIEKASGSRREQFF
TRBD2,TRBV7-2,medium-sized,TRBJ2-2,TGTGCCAGCAGCAACCTAGCGGGGCAGACGAACACCGGGGAGCTGTTTTTT,CASSNLAGQTNTGELFF
.,TRBV7-2,many,TRBJ2-6,TGTGCCAGCAGCTTAGGGGCAGGGACCAACGTCCTGACTTTC,CASSLGAGTNVLTF
.,TRBV4-3,many,TRBJ2-4,TGCGCCAGCAGCCAAGATGACGAGAAGGCCGTAGCCAAAAACATTCAGTACTTC,CASSQDDEKAVAKNIQYF
.,TRBV20-1,many,TRBJ2-7,TGCAGTGCTAGAGTTCGGTCGGGAGTTTCCGAGCAGTACTTC,CSARVRSGVSEQYF
.,TRBV6-1,many,TRBJ2-6,TGTGCCAGCACGTCAGGGGCTGGGGCCAACGTCCTGACTTTC,CASTSGAGANVLTF
.,TRBV6-1,many,TRBJ2-3,TGTGCCAGCAATACGGACTTGATCACAGATACGCAGTATTTT,CASNTDLITDTQYF
.,TRBV5-1,many,TRBJ2-2,TGCGCCAGCAGCTTGGAAACATTCTCTTCAAACGGGGAGCTGTTTTTT,CASSLETFSSNGELFF
TRBD1,TRBV5-1,many,TRBJ2-7,TGCGCCAGCAGCTTGAGGACAGGGAGAAGTACGAGCAGTACTTTTGGGTACGAGCAGTACTTC,CASSLRTGRSTSSTFGYEQYF
TRBD1,TRBV12-3/TRBV12-4,medium-sized,TRBJ1-2,TGTGCCAGCAGCCACGACAGGGGTAGTAGATATGGCTACACCTTC,CASSHDRGSRYGYTF
TRBD1,TRBV29-1,many,TRBJ1-1,TGCAGCGTTTCGGACAGGTACACTGAAGCTTTCTTT,CSVSDRYTEAFF
.,TRBV12-3/TRBV12-4,medium-sized,TRBJ1-2,TGTGCCAGCAGTTGGGACGGGGCTCGGGGCTATGGCTACACCTTC,CASSWDGARGYGYTF
TRBD2,TRBV20-1,many,TRBJ2-1,TGCAGTGCTAGCGGGGCTAGCGGGGGTTCCTACAATGAGCAGTTCTTC,CSASGASGGSYNEQFF
.,TRBV20-1,many,TRBJ2-7,TGCAGTGCTAGGACTCCTAACGGCGAGCAGTACTTC,CSARTPNGEQYF
TRBD2,TRBV20-1,many,TRBJ2-3,TGCAGTGGTTTCGGGACTAAAGATTTGCCAGATACGCAGTATTTT,CSGFGTKDLPDTQYF
.,TRBV9,many,TRBJ2-7,TGTGCCAGCAGCGGGGGGGACCGCAACTACGAGCAGTACTTC,CASSGGDRNYEQYF
.,TRBV27,many,TRBJ2-7,TGTGCCAGCAGTTTACGCCCGGGACTCTCCCCCTACGAGCAGTACTTC,CASSLRPGLSPYEQYF
.,TRBV7-2,many,TRBJ2-3,TGTGCCAGCAGCTCAAACAGGGGGGGAAGTTATACGCAGTATTTT,CASSSNRGGSYTQYF
TRBD2,TRBV3-1,many,TRBJ2-1,TGTGCCAGCAGCCAACCGGGACTAGCATCCGCGGATGAGCAGTTCTTC,CASSQPGLASADEQFF
TRBD2,TRBV20-1,medium-sized,TRBJ2-3,TGCAGTGCTTCACCTGGCCTAGCGGGGCGGTCTGGCACAGATACGCAGTATTTT,CSASPGLAGRSGTDTQYF
.,TRBV12-3/TRBV12-4,medium-sized,TRBJ1-6,TGTGCCAGCAGTACAGGGCCGAGGAATTCACCCCTCCACTTT,CASSTGPRNSPLHF
.,TRBV28,many,TRBJ2-1,TGTGCCAGCACCCCACCCCGGGGCATCTACAATGAGCAGTTCTTC,CASTPPRGIYNEQFF
.,TRBV7-9,.,TRBJ2-5,TGTGCCAGCAGCTCCGGATATAGAGAGACCCAGTACTTC,CASSSGYRETQYF
.,TRBV12-3/TRBV12-4,medium-sized,TRBJ1-5,TGTGCCAGCAGCTCGGACAGCAATCAGCCCCAGCATTTT,CASSSDSNQPQHF
.,TRBV11-1,many,TRBJ2-6,TGTGCCAGCAGCTTAGCCGCAGGGACCATCTCTGGGGCCAACGTCCTGACTTTC,CASSLAAGTISGANVLTF
.,TRBV5-6,many,TRBJ2-7,TGTGCCACCAGGACGACAGGAGAAGCATACGAGCAGTACTTC,CATRTTGEAYEQYF
.,TRBV20-1,many,TRBJ1-3,TGCAGTGCCCCGGACCCGCCACCTGGAAACACCATATATTTT,CSAPDPPPGNTIYF
TRBD1,TRBV20-1,many,TRBJ2-4,TGCAGTGCTCCGGACAGGGGGACGGGTTACATTCAGTACTTC,CSAPDRGTGYIQYF
.,TRBV3-1,many,TRBJ2-7,TGTGCCAGCAGCCCGGGACTCCCCTGGGGCTACGAGCAGTACTTC,CASSPGLPWGYEQYF
TRBD2,TRBV10-1,many,TRBJ2-1,TGCGCCAGCAGCGGGGTGGCTAGCGGGAGGAATTCTGGTGAGCAGTTCTTC,CASSGVASGRNSGEQFF
.,TRBV5-5,many,TRBJ1-2,TGTGCCAGCAGCTTGGGGAACTATGGCTACACCTTC,CASSLGNYGYTF
.,TRBV30,many,TRBJ1-2,TGTGCCTGGACCCCGCGCGACTATGGCTACACCTTC,CAWTPRDYGYTF
TRBD1,TRBV2,many,TRBJ2-2,TGTGCCAGCAGTGTCGGGACAGGGGTGTCCGGGGAGCTGTTTTTT,CASSVGTGVSGELFF
.,TRBV5-1,medium-sized,TRBJ2-1,TGCGCCAGCAACCAGGGCGGCTCCTACAATGAGCAGTTCTTC,CASNQGGSYNEQFF
.,TRBV4-1,many,TRBJ2-3,TGCGCCAGCAGCCAAGGGGGGCCCACAGATACGCAGTATTTT,CASSQGGPTDTQYF
TRBD1,TRBV5-1,medium-sized,TRBJ2-1,TGCGCCAGCAGCCCGAGCCCCGGACAGGGGGCTTACAATGAGCAGTTCTTC,CASSPSPGQGAYNEQFF
.,TRBV7-8,many,TRBJ2-7,TGTGCCAGCAGCCCGGGAAGTCGATACGAGCAGTACTTC,CASSPGSRYEQYF
TRBD2,TRBV10-2,many,TRBJ2-7,TGCGCCAGCAATTCCTTTAGCGGGAATTCCTACGAGCAGTACTTC,CASNSFSGNSYEQYF
.,TRBV7-2,.,TRBJ1-1,TGTGCCAACATACCCCCAGGGAAGAACACTGAAGCTTTCTTT,CANIPPGKNTEAFF
.,TRBV6-5,medium-sized,TRBJ2-2,TGTGCCAGTCGTAACACCGGGGAGCTGTTTTTT,CASRNTGELFF
.,TRBV3-1,many,TRBJ1-1,TGTGCCAGCAGCCAAGGCGAGGGGGGGAACACTGAAGCTTTCTTT,CASSQGEGGNTEAFF
.,TRBV6-2/TRBV6-3,medium-sized,TRBJ2-1,TGTGCCAGCAGTTACCGTCTAGAGGGACCCTACAATGAGCAGTTCTTC,CASSYRLEGPYNEQFF
.,TRBV6-6,few,TRBJ1-3,TGTGCCAGCAGTTACGTTCGGGCTGGCCTCTCTGGAAACACCATATATTTT,CASSYVRAGLSGNTIYF
TRBD2,TRBV7-9,many,TRBJ2-1,TGTGCCAGCAGCCCGGGACTAGCGGGAGGTGATGAGCAGTTCTTC,CASSPGLAGGDEQFF
.,TRBV20-1,medium-sized,TRBJ2-1,TGCAGTGCGAGCCGCTCGGGGTATGAGCAGTTCTTC,CSASRSGYEQFF
TRBD1,TRBV6-1,many,TRBJ1-1,TGTGCCAGCAGTGGGGGGACAGGGGGGAACACTGAAGCTTTCTTT,CASSGGTGGNTEAFF
TRBD2,TRBV5-5,medium-sized,TRBJ2-1,TGTGCCAGCAGCTACTCTAGCGGGAGTCGTGAGCAGTTCTTC,CASSYSSGSREQFF
.,TRBV5-1,many,TRBJ2-7,TGCGCCAGCAGCTTGGCCGGAGGGGTCGAGCAGTACTTC,CASSLAGGVEQYF
TRBD2,TRBV20-1,medium-sized,TRBJ2-2,TGCAGTGCTAGATCGCTAGCGGGAGAGAGCACCGGGGAGCTGTTTTTT,CSARSLAGESTGELFF
.,TRBV5-4,many,TRBJ2-5,TGTGCCAGCAGCTTGGCCCGCGGGGTCTTAGAGACCCAGTACTTC,CASSLARGVLETQYF
TRBD1,TRBV2,many,TRBJ1-1,TGTGCCAGCAGTGAAGGTAACAGGGGATTTTTGAGCACTGAAGCTTTCTTT,CASSEGNRGFLSTEAFF
.,TRBV20-1,medium-sized,TRBJ2-2,TGCAGTGCGCCCGACAGGAGAAACACCGGGGAGCTGTTTTTT,CSAPDRRNTGELFF
.,TRBV20-1,many,TRBJ2-1,TGCAGTGCTAGAGCCCTCCCGGGCGACAATGAGCAGTTCTTC,CSARALPGDNEQFF
.,TRBV6-5,many,TRBJ2-2,TGTGCCAGCAGTTACTCAGTCCAGGGGAGCACCGGGGAGCTGTTTTTT,CASSYSVQGSTGELFF
TRBD2,TRBV7-9,many,TRBJ2-3,TGTGCCAGCAGCTTACCGAGCGGGGTGCAAGATACGCAGTATTTT,CASSLPSGVQDTQYF
TRBD2,TRBV29-1,medium-sized,TRBJ2-2,TGCAGCGTTGTCATGGCGGGAGCCCCCGGGGAGCTGTTTTTT,CSVVMAGAPGELFF
TRBD1,TRBV6-5,many,TRBJ1-2,TGTGCCAGCAGTTACCCGGGACAGCCGCCTATGCACACCTTC,CASSYPGQPPMHTF
TRBD1,TRBV5-1,medium-sized,TRBJ2-5,TGCGCCAGCAGCCCCGGACAGGGGGCTAGCGAGACCCAGTACTTC,CASSPGQGASETQYF
.,TRBV28,medium-sized,TRBJ2-7,TGTGCCAGCAGTTACAGCGGACACTACGAGCAGTACTTC,CASSYSGHYEQYF